The rows below give T cell receptor beta chains drawn from one sample of a study of T cell responses to AZD1222 COVID-19 vaccine. Assay: immunoSEQ multiplex PCR; the TCRdb copy retains only in-frame clones and omits some. The repertoire consists of approximately 140,000 clones, with 91% occurring once and the leading ten covering approximately 8%. The sample consisted of peripheral blood, taken 28 days after the second dose of the MenACWY control vaccine. Source of these receptors: an adult who received the MenACWY meningococcal vaccine as a control. The CDR3 runs from the conserved cysteine through the conserved F or W. Fields, in order: V gene, D gene, J gene, clone size, CDR3 DNA, CDR3 protein. A D gene is named only where the DNA matches it firmly. Size is omitted from some rows. Given values are once, few, many or a class for expanded clones.

V gene: TRBV9; D gene: .; J gene: TRBJ1-6; clone size: .; CDR3 DNA: TGTGCCAGCAGCGATAACAGGGCTTCACCCCTCCACTTT; CDR3 protein: CASSDNRASPLHF
V gene: TRBV5-6; D gene: TRBD1; J gene: TRBJ2-7; clone size: once; CDR3 DNA: TGTGCCAGCAGGATGACAGGGGGCGGCTACGAGCAGTACTTC; CDR3 protein: CASRMTGGGYEQYF
V gene: TRBV4-3; D gene: .; J gene: TRBJ1-1; clone size: .; CDR3 DNA: TGCGCCAGCAGCCAGAGCCTGAACACTGAAGCTTTCTTT; CDR3 protein: CASSQSLNTEAFF
V gene: TRBV2; D gene: TRBD2; J gene: TRBJ2-1; clone size: few; CDR3 DNA: TGTGCCAGCAGTGCTTTGACTAGCTTAGATGAGCAGTTCTTC; CDR3 protein: CASSALTSLDEQFF
V gene: TRBV19; D gene: .; J gene: TRBJ2-2; clone size: .; CDR3 DNA: TGTGCCAGTAGTCAGGTGGGGGAGCTGTTTTTT; CDR3 protein: CASSQVGELFF
V gene: TRBV9; D gene: .; J gene: TRBJ2-3; clone size: .; CDR3 DNA: TGTGCCAGCAGCGTAGGTGGCGGGCGAGATACGCAGTATTTT; CDR3 protein: CASSVGGGRDTQYF
V gene: TRBV18; D gene: TRBD1; J gene: TRBJ2-7; clone size: .; CDR3 DNA: TGTGCCAGCAAAGGGACAGGGGATACGCGGGAGCAGTACTTC; CDR3 protein: CASKGTGDTREQYF
V gene: TRBV15; D gene: TRBD1; J gene: TRBJ1-4; clone size: .; CDR3 DNA: TGTGCCACCAGCAGAGAGAGACAGGGAGGATACGAAAAACTGTTTTTT; CDR3 protein: CATSRERQGGYEKLFF
V gene: TRBV5-5; D gene: .; J gene: TRBJ1-6; clone size: few; CDR3 DNA: TGTGCCAGCAGCTTTAGGGGGACAACTAATAATTCACCCCTCCACTTT; CDR3 protein: CASSFRGTTNNSPLHF
V gene: TRBV2; D gene: TRBD1; J gene: TRBJ1-1; clone size: .; CDR3 DNA: TGTGCCAGTTACGCGACAGGGGGCACTGAAGCTTTCTTT; CDR3 protein: CASYATGGTEAFF
V gene: TRBV28; D gene: TRBD1; J gene: TRBJ1-6; clone size: .; CDR3 DNA: TGTGCCAGCAGTTTACCAGGGGGCAGTTCACCCCTCCACTTT; CDR3 protein: CASSLPGGSSPLHF
V gene: TRBV24-1; D gene: .; J gene: TRBJ1-2; clone size: .; CDR3 DNA: TGTGCCACCAGTGACTCCGGCACAGGGTTAGTTTGGGGCTACACCTTC; CDR3 protein: CATSDSGTGLVWGYTF
V gene: TRBV18; D gene: TRBD2; J gene: TRBJ2-7; clone size: .; CDR3 DNA: TGTGCCAGCTCATTAGCCGGGACTAACTACGAGCAGTACTTC; CDR3 protein: CASSLAGTNYEQYF
V gene: TRBV25-1; D gene: .; J gene: TRBJ2-5; clone size: .; CDR3 DNA: TGTGCCAGCAGTGATCACCCAGCCAGGGAGACCCAGTACTTC; CDR3 protein: CASSDHPARETQYF
V gene: TRBV28; D gene: .; J gene: TRBJ1-6; clone size: .; CDR3 DNA: TGTGCCAGCAGCTCCCCGGTGTCACCCCTCCACTTT; CDR3 protein: CASSSPVSPLHF
V gene: TRBV10-3; D gene: TRBD2; J gene: TRBJ2-2; clone size: .; CDR3 DNA: TGTGCCATCAGTAGGACTAGCGGGACGAACACCGGGGAGCTGTTTTTT; CDR3 protein: CAISRTSGTNTGELFF
V gene: TRBV5-1; D gene: .; J gene: TRBJ1-1; clone size: .; CDR3 DNA: TGCGCCAGCAGCATTGGGACGTCCAACCTGGAAGCTTTCTTT; CDR3 protein: CASSIGTSNLEAFF
V gene: TRBV24-1; D gene: .; J gene: TRBJ2-2; clone size: .; CDR3 DNA: TGTGCCACCAGTGATAGGCAGGGTTCCGGGGAGCTGTTTTTT; CDR3 protein: CATSDRQGSGELFF
V gene: TRBV18; D gene: .; J gene: TRBJ2-7; clone size: .; CDR3 DNA: TGTGCCAGCTCACCAGGATCGGACGCGTACGAGCAGTACTTC; CDR3 protein: CASSPGSDAYEQYF
V gene: TRBV27; D gene: TRBD2; J gene: TRBJ2-3; clone size: .; CDR3 DNA: TGTGCCAGCAGTCCAGGTAGCGGGAGGGCCCCAGATACGCAGTATTTT; CDR3 protein: CASSPGSGRAPDTQYF
V gene: TRBV11-2; D gene: TRBD1; J gene: TRBJ2-5; clone size: .; CDR3 DNA: TGTGCCAGCAGCTTGGTCTCGGGACAGCCCCAAGAGACCCAGTACTTC; CDR3 protein: CASSLVSGQPQETQYF
V gene: TRBV7-2; D gene: .; J gene: TRBJ1-6; clone size: .; CDR3 DNA: TGTGCCAGCAGCTTACGGGCCGCTGATAATTCACCCCTCCACTTT; CDR3 protein: CASSLRAADNSPLHF
V gene: TRBV29-1; D gene: .; J gene: TRBJ1-4; clone size: .; CDR3 DNA: TGCAGCGTCACCGGGACGGCTAATGAAAAACTGTTTTTT; CDR3 protein: CSVTGTANEKLFF
V gene: TRBV4-3; D gene: .; J gene: TRBJ2-7; clone size: .; CDR3 DNA: TGCGCCAGCAGCCCCACTCCGGACTACGAGCAGTACTTC; CDR3 protein: CASSPTPDYEQYF
V gene: TRBV29-1; D gene: .; J gene: TRBJ1-1; clone size: .; CDR3 DNA: TGCAGCGTTGAAGGTGTGGGGAACACTGAAGCTTTCTTT; CDR3 protein: CSVEGVGNTEAFF
V gene: TRBV28; D gene: .; J gene: TRBJ2-1; clone size: .; CDR3 DNA: TGTGCCAGCAGCCCCCTTGGGACTCTCTACAATGAGCAGTTCTTC; CDR3 protein: CASSPLGTLYNEQFF
V gene: TRBV18; D gene: TRBD1; J gene: TRBJ1-3; clone size: .; CDR3 DNA: TGTGCCAGCTCACAACAGGGGCCCGGGGACTCTGGAAACACCATATATTTT; CDR3 protein: CASSQQGPGDSGNTIYF
V gene: TRBV6-6; D gene: TRBD1; J gene: TRBJ1-5; clone size: .; CDR3 DNA: TGTGCCAGCAGATGGACAGGGAGCAATCAGCCCCAGCATTTT; CDR3 protein: CASRWTGSNQPQHF
V gene: TRBV12-1; D gene: .; J gene: TRBJ1-1; clone size: .; CDR3 DNA: TGTGCCAGCAGCTTTTGCGCAACAGGGCCTGAAGCTTTCTTT; CDR3 protein: CASSFCATGPEAFF
V gene: TRBV7-8; D gene: TRBD1; J gene: TRBJ2-1; clone size: .; CDR3 DNA: TGTGCCAGCGGATCCGGGACAGGGCTAGGAAATGAGCAGTTCTTC; CDR3 protein: CASGSGTGLGNEQFF
V gene: TRBV5-7; D gene: TRBD2; J gene: TRBJ2-5; clone size: once; CDR3 DNA: TGTGCCAGCAGCTTGGGAGAGCCTAGCGGGAAAGGGGGGCAAGAGACCCAGTACTTC; CDR3 protein: CASSLGEPSGKGGQETQYF
V gene: TRBV6-5; D gene: .; J gene: TRBJ1-6; clone size: .; CDR3 DNA: TGTGCCAGCCTGGCAAAGTCTGAGAATTCACCCCTCCACTTT; CDR3 protein: CASLAKSENSPLHF
V gene: TRBV11-3; D gene: TRBD2; J gene: TRBJ2-3; clone size: .; CDR3 DNA: TGTGCCAGCAGCTTAGGACTAGCGGGAGGGCAAAATACGCAGTATTTT; CDR3 protein: CASSLGLAGGQNTQYF
V gene: TRBV3-1/TRBV3-2; D gene: .; J gene: TRBJ2-2; clone size: .; CDR3 DNA: TGTGCCAGCAGCCAAGTAGGAGGGCCCGGGGAGCTGTTTTTT; CDR3 protein: CASSQVGGPGELFF
V gene: TRBV24-1; D gene: TRBD1; J gene: TRBJ2-3; clone size: .; CDR3 DNA: TGTGCCACCAGTGCAGGGGGCGCAGATACGCAGTATTTT; CDR3 protein: CATSAGGADTQYF
V gene: TRBV10-1; D gene: .; J gene: TRBJ1-1; clone size: .; CDR3 DNA: TGCGCCAGCAGTCGGGGACCAGAGGGGGCTGAAGCTTTCTTT; CDR3 protein: CASSRGPEGAEAFF
V gene: TRBV18; D gene: TRBD2; J gene: TRBJ2-3; clone size: .; CDR3 DNA: TGTGCCAGCTCTCGCGGGGGGCCCTCCACAGATACGCAGTATTTT; CDR3 protein: CASSRGGPSTDTQYF
V gene: TRBV25-1; D gene: .; J gene: TRBJ2-1; clone size: .; CDR3 DNA: TGTGCCAGCTTCTGCGTCCGACAATACAATGAGCAGTTCTTC; CDR3 protein: CASFCVRQYNEQFF
V gene: TRBV29-1; D gene: .; J gene: TRBJ2-1; clone size: .; CDR3 DNA: TGCAGCGTTGAACGAGTGTACAATGAGCAGTTCTTC; CDR3 protein: CSVERVYNEQFF
V gene: TRBV7-2; D gene: TRBD1; J gene: TRBJ1-1; clone size: .; CDR3 DNA: TGTGCCAGCAGCAAAACCCCCGGGACAGGGACTGAAGCTTTCTTT; CDR3 protein: CASSKTPGTGTEAFF
V gene: TRBV6-1; D gene: .; J gene: TRBJ1-5; clone size: .; CDR3 DNA: TGTGCCAGCAGTGAAGGGACCGATCAGCCCCAGCATTTT; CDR3 protein: CASSEGTDQPQHF
V gene: TRBV5-1; D gene: TRBD2; J gene: TRBJ2-1; clone size: .; CDR3 DNA: TGCGCCAGCAGCTTGATCGGCGCAACGGGAGGTGTGAATGAGCAGTTCTTC; CDR3 protein: CASSLIGATGGVNEQFF
V gene: TRBV6-2/TRBV6-3; D gene: .; J gene: TRBJ1-1; clone size: .; CDR3 DNA: TGTGCCAGCAGTTACTCCTGGGGCAGGGCCGCCACTGAAGCTTTCTTT; CDR3 protein: CASSYSWGRAATEAFF
V gene: TRBV27; D gene: .; J gene: TRBJ1-4; clone size: .; CDR3 DNA: TGTGCCAGCAGCCCAAGGACGGCTGAAAAACTGTTTTTT; CDR3 protein: CASSPRTAEKLFF
V gene: TRBV6-1; D gene: TRBD1; J gene: TRBJ2-7; clone size: .; CDR3 DNA: TGTGCCAGCAGTGTAAACAGGGGCGCCCACCCCTCCTACGAGCAGTACTTC; CDR3 protein: CASSVNRGAHPSYEQYF
V gene: TRBV18; D gene: TRBD1; J gene: TRBJ1-2; clone size: .; CDR3 DNA: TGTGCCAGCTCACCATCTGTTCAGGGGGAACAAGGCTACACCTTC; CDR3 protein: CASSPSVQGEQGYTF
V gene: TRBV10-3; D gene: .; J gene: TRBJ2-3; clone size: .; CDR3 DNA: TGTGCCATCAGTGAGTCGACCAGCAGGGGACCTACTAGCACAGATACGCAGTATTTT; CDR3 protein: CAISESTSRGPTSTDTQYF
V gene: TRBV5-1; D gene: .; J gene: TRBJ2-1; clone size: .; CDR3 DNA: TGCGCCAGCAGTCTCCAACCCCACGGCCCGAGCTCCTACAATGAGCAGTTCTTC; CDR3 protein: CASSLQPHGPSSYNEQFF